This T cell receptor beta chain was identified during a study of T cells in narcolepsy. The CDR3 runs to 13 residues. Between the trimmed V and J ends, which lost 1 base and 7 bases, there was a span of 8 bases. CDR1 and CDR2 (germline): SGHTA, FQGNSA. Produced via immunoSEQ multiplex PCR; TCRdb's table is partial and in-frame only. The sample includes tens of thousands of clones, more than 70% of them seen just once. Material: CD45RA- memory CD4+ T cells from PBMCs. The chain has TRBV7-2 and TRBJ1-5; TRBD1 might be the D (5 bases). This TCR was sampled from a human donor with narcolepsy. Here the CDR3 DNA reads TGTGCCAGCAGCTTAGGGGGGTACCAGCCCCAGCATTTT. Translating gives CASSLGGYQPQHF. The variable domain in full, with the rest retrieved from reference TRBV7-2 and TRBJ1-5, is GAGVSQSPSNKVTEKGKDVELRCDPISGHTALYWYRQSLGQGLEFLIYFQGNSAPDKSGLPSDRFSAERTGGSVSTLTIQRTQQEDSAVYLCASSLGGYQPQHFGDGTRLSIL.